This T cell receptor beta chain was captured by sequencing in a study of blood T cell repertoires in COVID-19. Study at large: T cells, B-cell-depleted T cells, or PBMCs provided the cDNA or gDNA that served as material.

Trimming removed 6 bases at V and 5 bases at J, with 13 bases between. The germline V gene has CDR1 SQVTM and CDR2 ANQGSEA. CDR3 length: 12 residues. Some clones are missing from TCRdb's copy, which holds only in-frame ones; the method was immunoSEQ multiplex PCR. The sample holds roughly 250,000 clones; roughly 86% are singletons and the top ten take approximately 1.6%. The sequence came from a woman aged 50 to 65 who had recovered from COVID-19. This chain joins TRBV29-1 and TRBJ2-5; D uncertain. Sequenced input: PBMCs or T cells enriched from blood (not recorded which). The CDR3 sequence is CSVGKGVETQYF. The CDR3 region has the DNA TGCAGCGTGGGCAAAGGAGTCGAGACCCAGTACTTC.